Shown below are 23 T cell receptor beta chains from a single sample sequenced in a study of blood T cells in healthy people across ages. Through a sample-barcoded 5' primer and a J-beta primer mix, a second PCR was run for about 6 to 11 cycles. TCRdb redid the calling of the 5' RACE reads with MiXCR, one entry per CDR3 protein. The sample includes 850,000 or so distinct CDR3 sequences, 29% of them seen just once. Sequenced material: blood. The receptors shown here come from an elderly woman in good health.

This clonotype was detected only once. V is TRBV2 and J is TRBJ1-5; no firm D call. Germline V gene lookup returns CDR1 SNHLY and CDR2 FYNNEI. V was shortened by 2 bases and J by 0 bases, with 8 bases between the two germline ends. The CDR3 covers 15 residues. The CDR3 region is CASSEMGYSNQPQHF. The CDR3 coding sequence is TGTGCCAGCAGTGAAATGGGCTATAGCAATCAGCCCCAGCATTTT.

This clonotype appeared a few times. A much bigger clone sits one base away, suggesting this may be a read error. V and J are TRBV7-2 and TRBJ2-5; 8 bases fit TRBD1. There are 14 residues in the CDR3. Germline values: CDR1 SGHTA, CDR2 FQGNSA. With 5 bases clipped from V and 6 bases from J, the junction kept 8 bases outside the gene matches. This CDR3 is CASSPRQGRKTQYF. The CDR3 nucleotides are TGTGCCAGCAGCCCGCGACAGGGGAGGAAGACCCAGTACTTC.

This clonotype was picked up a small number of times. V gene TRBV2 combines with J gene TRBJ2-3; TRBD2 aligns across 7 bases. In germline, CDR1 is SNHLY, CDR2 FYNNEI. The ends lost 5 bases at V and 3 bases at J; junction bases unmatched: 8. This CDR3 spans 15 amino acids. The CDR3 is CASSREAFGTDTQYF. The DNA for the CDR3 is TGTGCCAGCAGTCGGGAGGCGTTCGGGACAGATACGCAGTATTTT.

This clonotype occurred a few times. V and J are TRBV14 and TRBJ2-5; the D gene could be TRBD1 or TRBD2 (5 bases each). The V and J ends lost 4 bases and 5 bases respectively, with 17 bases between them. This CDR3 is built from 15 residues. Germline V gene lookup returns CDR1 SGHDN and CDR2 FVKESK. CDR3 amino acids: CASSRALGGRETQYF. The CDR3 DNA reads as TGTGCCAGCAGCCGGGCGCTTGGGGGTAGGGAGACCCAGTACTTC.

In this sample, this clonotype turned up many times. The rearrangement links TRBV12-3 or TRBV12-4 to TRBJ2-7; either TRBD1 or TRBD2 may supply D (6 bases each). CDR3 size: 15 residues. V was trimmed by 5 bases and J by 0 bases, leaving 14 bases between them. The chain's CDR3 is CASSDFGGLSYEQYF. The CDR3, as DNA: TGTGCCAGCAGTGATTTTGGGGGGCTCTCCTACGAGCAGTACTTC.

This clonotype has ten or more counts. The V and J genes are TRBV7-2 and TRBJ2-6, with 10 bases fitting TRBD1. Germline V gene lookup returns CDR1 SGHTA and CDR2 FQGNSA. The CDR3 consists of 17 residues. J was trimmed by 1 base and V by 3 bases; bases with no gene match: 3. In DNA, the CDR3 is TGTGCCAGCAGCTTTGGGACAGGGGCTTCTGGGGCCAACGTCCTGACTTTC. Its translation: CASSFGTGASGANVLTF.

The rearrangement joins TRBV7-9 to TRBJ2-3, with D possibly being TRBD1 or TRBD2 (5 bases each). This CDR3 is 11 amino acids long. CDR1 is SEHNR, CDR2 FQNEAQ, per germline (reference sequence). Trimming left V 4 bases short and J 13 bases short, with 12 bases between. CDR3 nucleotide sequence: TGTGCCAGCAGCTCGATCCTGGGGGAGTATTTT. It specifies CASSSILGEYF. The entire variable domain, with the rest obtained from reference TRBV7-9 and TRBJ2-3, is as follows: DTGVSQNPRHKITKRGQNVTFRCDPISEHNRLYWYRQTLGQGPEFLTYFQNEAQLEKSRLLSDRFSAERPKGSFSTLEIQRTEQGDSAMYLCASSSILGEYFGPGTRLTVL.

Comments on this clonotype: One base away lies a much larger clone, so this may be a sequencing read error. The chain combines TRBV6-2 or TRBV6-3 with TRBJ1-6; 7 bases line up with TRBD1. The CDR3 has 16 residues. The V gene's germline CDR1 is MNHEY and CDR2 SVGEGT. V lost 6 bases, J lost 2 bases, and 7 bases stayed unmatched. The CDR3 loop reads CASRADRSPYNSPLHF. CDR3 coding DNA: TGTGCCAGCAGAGCGGACAGGAGCCCCTATAATTCACCCCTCCACTTT.

Concerning this clonotype: A much larger clone differs from this one at a single base, so this may be a read error. This sequence joins TRBV29-1 and TRBJ1-2; D might be TRBD1 (5 bases). CDR1 and CDR2 from the germline V gene are SQVTM and ANQGSEA. The length of the CDR3 is 13 residues. The CDR3 reads CSVGDRTNYGCTF. The CDR3 region has the DNA TGCAGCGTTGGGGACCGGACTAACTATGGCTGCACCTTC.

V usage is TRBV2 and J usage is TRBJ1-1; D remains ambiguous. In germline, CDR1 is SNHLY, CDR2 FYNNEI. CDR3 length: 12 amino acids. Trimming took 5 bases from V and 10 from J, leaving 14 bases between them. The CDR3 DNA reads TGTGCCAGCAGTTCCGACGGGCCCACAGCTTTCTTT. It encodes CASSSDGPTAFF.

This clonotype was seen many times. The chain uses TRBV20-1 and TRBJ2-1, with D perhaps matching TRBD2 (6 bases). The CDR3 is 14 residues long. V was cut by 3 bases and J by 4 bases, with 13 bases left in between. Germline CDR1 DFQATT, CDR2 SNEGSKA (reference sequence). CDR3 sequence reads: CSARGGVKYNEQFF. The CDR3, as DNA: TGCAGTGCTAGGGGCGGGGTTAAATACAATGAGCAGTTCTTC.

A word on this clonotype: It may be a read error: a sequence one base away is much more abundant. This rearrangement joins TRBV5-5 to TRBJ1-1; D unresolved. This CDR3 is built from 18 residues. The V and J ends lost 2 bases and 0 bases respectively, with 20 bases between them. CDR1 is SGHKS, CDR2 YYEKEE, per germline (reference sequence). The CDR3: CASSFSLQNPGMNTEAFF. CDR3 sequence (DNA): TGTGCCAGCAGCTTTTCGCTTCAAAACCCTGGGATGAACACTGAAGCTTTCTTT.

This clonotype was seen a few times. This clone may be a read error of a much larger clone one base away. The chain recombines TRBV7-9 with TRBJ1-1; D perhaps matches TRBD1 (5 bases). The CDR3 is made up of 13 amino acids. Trimming removed 5 bases at V and 11 bases at J, with 18 bases between. The V gene's germline CDR1 is SEHNR and CDR2 FQNEAQ (reference sequence). CDR3 residues: CASSDRTRGYAFF. The CDR3 region has the DNA TGTGCCAGCAGCGACCGGACAAGGGGCTATGCTTTCTTT.

This clonotype was seen a handful of times. At one boundary the junction diverges from the germline segment, which might be a read error. The chain links TRBV5-1 to TRBJ1-6; TRBD1 matches 7 bases. The CDR3 runs to 15 residues. Germline-derived CDR1 and CDR2 are SGHRS and YFSETQ. CDR3 protein: CASGLGQTNNSPLHF. The CDR3 DNA reads as TGCGCCAGCGGCTTGGGACAGACGAATAATTCACCCCTCCACTTT.

V gene TRBV2 combines with J gene TRBJ2-5; D is unresolved. Germline CDR1 reads SNHLY; CDR2 reads FYNNEI. The CDR3 totals 13 residues. V was trimmed by 4 bases and J by 4 bases, leaving 10 bases between them. The CDR3 is CASSVERTETQYF. The CDR3 nucleotides read TGTGCCAGCAGTGTGGAAAGGACAGAGACCCAGTACTTC.

CDR3 bases: TGTGCCAGCAGTTTATATAGGGACACTATGGGGGGCTACACCTTC. This gives the protein CASSLYRDTMGGYTF. This rearrangement joins TRBV28 to TRBJ1-2; a weak D match, TRBD1 (6 bases). V shed 1 base and J shed 8 bases, with 17 bases lying between them. The CDR3 runs to 15 residues. The germline V gene has CDR1 MDHEN and CDR2 SYDVKM.

The rearrangement uses TRBV7-2 and TRBJ1-4, with a possible D match to TRBD1 (6 bases). Trimming took off 5 bases at V and 8 bases at J, with 18 bases between the two ends. This CDR3 contains 15 residues. Germline V gene sequence: CDR1 SGHTA, CDR2 FQGNSA. The CDR3 sequence: CASSPVGGAGEKLFF. The CDR3 nucleotides are TGTGCCAGCAGCCCCGTGGGGGGCGCTGGGGAAAAACTGTTTTTT.

The chain couples TRBV2 to TRBJ1-5; no definite D call. The germline gives CDR1 SNHLY, CDR2 FYNNEI. V was clipped by 2 bases and J by 9 bases, with 14 bases between them. This CDR3 region has 14 residues. The CDR3 here is CASSENRRIGPQHF. The CDR3 DNA reads TGTGCCAGCAGTGAAAACAGAAGAATTGGGCCCCAGCATTTT.

CDR3 sequence: CASNKDGEETQYF. CDR3 in DNA: TGTGCCAGCAACAAGGACGGAGAAGAGACCCAGTACTTC. V usage is TRBV2 and J usage is TRBJ2-5; D gene unclear. CDR3 length: 13 residues. V was shortened by 7 bases and J by 3 bases, with 12 bases between the two germline ends. The germline CDR1 and CDR2 sequences are SNHLY and FYNNEI.

This clonotype showed up many times. The V call is TRBV7-9, the J call TRBJ2-7, with TRBD2 matching over 15 bases. V shed 3 bases and J 2 bases; nucleotides not matched to a gene: 11. CDR1 is SEHNR, CDR2 FQNEAQ, per germline (reference sequence). This CDR3 contains 19 residues. The CDR3 DNA reads TGTGCCAGCAGCTTCCCCTCCGGGACTAGCGGGGGGAAGACCTACGAGCAGTACTTC. Protein: CASSFPSGTSGGKTYEQYF.

The V gene is TRBV6-2 or TRBV6-3, the J gene TRBJ1-2; D is ambiguous. From germline, CDR1 is MNHEY and CDR2 SVGEGT. CDR3 size: 15 residues. Trimming took 7 bases from V and 7 from J, leaving 22 bases between them. The chain's CDR3 is CASTPATGKFSGYTF. The CDR3, as DNA: TGTGCCAGCACTCCCGCTACGGGAAAGTTCAGTGGCTACACCTTC.

DNA for the CDR3: TGTGCCAGCAGCTCGGGACTAGCGGGAGCTTCACCCAATGAGCAGTTCTTC. Translation: CASSSGLAGASPNEQFF. The chain is built from TRBV7-6 and TRBJ2-1, with 14 bases that match TRBD2. The CDR3 is 17 residues long. Germline trimming cut 4 bases from V and 6 bases from J; bases unmatched to any gene: 8. CDR1 is SGHVS, CDR2 FNYEAQ, per germline.

The J gene is TRBJ2-2, the V gene TRBV7-6, with 8 bases identical to TRBD1. V trimming: 5 bases; J trimming: 5 bases; junction bases outside the gene matches: 4. The germline V gene encodes CDR1 SGHVS and CDR2 FNYEAQ. CDR3 length: 14 amino acids. The CDR3 loop is CASSTRQGTGELFF. For the CDR3, the DNA is TGTGCCAGCAGCACCCGACAGGGGACCGGGGAGCTGTTTTTT.